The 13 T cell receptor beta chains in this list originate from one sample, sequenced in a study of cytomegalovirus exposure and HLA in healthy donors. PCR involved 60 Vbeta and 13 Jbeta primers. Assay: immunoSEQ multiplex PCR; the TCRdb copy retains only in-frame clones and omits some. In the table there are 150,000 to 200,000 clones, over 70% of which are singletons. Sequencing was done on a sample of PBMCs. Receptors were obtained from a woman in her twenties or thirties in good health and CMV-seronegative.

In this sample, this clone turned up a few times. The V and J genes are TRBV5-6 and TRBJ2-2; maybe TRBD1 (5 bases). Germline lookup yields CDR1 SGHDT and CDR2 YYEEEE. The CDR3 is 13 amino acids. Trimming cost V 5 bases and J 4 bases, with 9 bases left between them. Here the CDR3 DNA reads TGTGCCAGCAGGGGGCGACGCACCGGGGAGCTGTTTTTT. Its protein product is CASRGRRTGELFF.

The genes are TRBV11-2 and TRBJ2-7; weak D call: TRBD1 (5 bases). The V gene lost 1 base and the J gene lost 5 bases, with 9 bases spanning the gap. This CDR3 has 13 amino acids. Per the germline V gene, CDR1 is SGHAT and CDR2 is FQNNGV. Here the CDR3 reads CASSLAPGNEQYF. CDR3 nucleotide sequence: TGTGCCAGCAGCTTAGCCCCAGGGAACGAGCAGTACTTC.

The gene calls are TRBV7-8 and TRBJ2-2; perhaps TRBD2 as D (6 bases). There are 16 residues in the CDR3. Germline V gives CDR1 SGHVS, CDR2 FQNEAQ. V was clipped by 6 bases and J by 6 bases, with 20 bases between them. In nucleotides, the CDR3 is TGTGCCAGCAGTACTAGCCCGGGCAGGATAGCCGGGGAGCTGTTTTTT. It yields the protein CASSTSPGRIAGELFF.

DNA of the CDR3: TGTGCCAGCAGCGAAACTTGGCGGAGGGGATACGAGCAGTACTTC. As protein: CASSETWRRGYEQYF. The rearrangement uses TRBV12-1 and TRBJ2-7; TRBD2 is the table's D call and was not checked against the DNA. TRBV12-1 is an annotated pseudogene. The CDR3 runs to 15 residues.

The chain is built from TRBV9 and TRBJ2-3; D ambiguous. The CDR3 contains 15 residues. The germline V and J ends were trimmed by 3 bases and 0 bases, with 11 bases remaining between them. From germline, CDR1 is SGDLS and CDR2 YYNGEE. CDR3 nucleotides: TGTGCCAGCAGCGCCCCCGTGTCGAGCACAGATACGCAGTATTTT. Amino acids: CASSAPVSSTDTQYF.

Here the CDR3 DNA reads TGCGCCAGCAGCCAAGGAAAGGGCGGGGATGGCTACACCTTC. Protein sequence: CASSQGKGGDGYTF. The chain has TRBV4-3 and TRBJ1-2; D is undetermined. The V gene's germline CDR1 is LGHNA and CDR2 YSLEER. The CDR3 extends over 14 amino acids. The V gene lost 1 base and the J gene lost 6 bases, with 12 bases spanning the gap.

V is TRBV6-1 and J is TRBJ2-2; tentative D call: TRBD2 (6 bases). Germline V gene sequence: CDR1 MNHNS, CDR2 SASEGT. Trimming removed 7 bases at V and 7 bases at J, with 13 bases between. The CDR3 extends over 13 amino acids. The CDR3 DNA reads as TGTGCCAGCAAGGGATTCGGGGGCGGGGAGCTGTTTTTT. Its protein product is CASKGFGGGELFF.

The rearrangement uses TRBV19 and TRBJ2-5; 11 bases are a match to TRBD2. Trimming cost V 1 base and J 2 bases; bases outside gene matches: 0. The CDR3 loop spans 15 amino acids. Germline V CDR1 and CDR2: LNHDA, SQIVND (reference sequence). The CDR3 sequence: CASSIGTSGQETQYF. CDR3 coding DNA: TGTGCCAGTAGTATAGGGACTAGCGGGCAAGAGACCCAGTACTTC. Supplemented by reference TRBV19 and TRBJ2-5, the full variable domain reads DGGITQSPKYLFRKEGQNVTLSCEQNLNHDAMYWYRQDPGQGLRLIYYSQIVNDFQKGDIAEGYSVSREKKESFPLTVTSAQKNPTAFYLCASSIGTSGQETQYFGPGTRLLVL.

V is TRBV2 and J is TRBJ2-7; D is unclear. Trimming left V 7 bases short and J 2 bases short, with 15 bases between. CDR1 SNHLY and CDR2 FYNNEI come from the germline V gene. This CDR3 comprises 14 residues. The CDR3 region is CASNPAGLTYEQYF. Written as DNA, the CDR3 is TGTGCCAGCAACCCCGCAGGCCTAACCTACGAGCAGTACTTC.

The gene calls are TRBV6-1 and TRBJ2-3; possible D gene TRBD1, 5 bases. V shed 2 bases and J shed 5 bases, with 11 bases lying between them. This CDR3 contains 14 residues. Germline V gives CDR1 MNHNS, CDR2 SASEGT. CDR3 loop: CASSEIQGQDTQYF. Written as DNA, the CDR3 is TGTGCCAGCAGTGAAATCCAGGGCCAAGATACGCAGTATTTT.

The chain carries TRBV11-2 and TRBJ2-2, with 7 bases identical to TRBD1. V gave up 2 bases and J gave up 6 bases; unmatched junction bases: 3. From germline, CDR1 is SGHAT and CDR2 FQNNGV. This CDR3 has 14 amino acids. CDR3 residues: CASSLWTGPGELFF. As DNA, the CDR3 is TGTGCCAGCAGCTTATGGACAGGACCCGGGGAGCTGTTTTTT.

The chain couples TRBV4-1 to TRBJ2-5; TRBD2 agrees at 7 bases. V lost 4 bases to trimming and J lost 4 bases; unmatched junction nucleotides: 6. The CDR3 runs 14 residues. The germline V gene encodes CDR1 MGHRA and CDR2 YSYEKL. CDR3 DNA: TGCGCCAGCAGCCCGGGAAGCGGGGTAGAGACCCAGTACTTC. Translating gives CASSPGSGVETQYF.

This CDR3 is CASTKPQGNTIYF. As DNA, the CDR3 is TGCGCCAGCACCAAACCCCAGGGAAACACCATATATTTT. The chain couples TRBV10-1 to TRBJ1-3, with D uncertain. In germline, CDR1 is WNHNN, CDR2 SYGVQD (reference sequence). V lost 7 bases, J lost 4 bases, and 11 bases lay in between. This CDR3 is 13 amino acids long.